Listed here are 20 T cell receptor beta chains from one sample, sequenced in a study of blood T cell repertoires in COVID-19. The repertoire was sequenced with immunoSEQ multiplex PCR; TCRdb's copy has only in-frame clones and lacks some. The data contain about 160,000 clones, about three quarters of them singletons. The material sequenced was peripheral blood. The receptors originated from a man in his sixties or seventies with acute or convalescent COVID-19.

CDR3: CSAGGRYEQYF. Here the CDR3 DNA reads TGCAGTGCAGGGGGACGGTACGAGCAGTACTTC. The chain uses TRBV20-1 and TRBJ2-7; D is perhaps TRBD1 (6 bases). Looked up from germline, CDR1 is DFQATT and CDR2 is SNEGSKA (reference sequence). Trimming took off 6 bases at V and 4 bases at J, with 10 bases between the two ends. The CDR3 covers 11 residues.

The chain couples TRBV19 to TRBJ2-1; D gene ambiguous. Trimming removed 3 bases at V and 4 bases at J, with 7 bases between. Germline V gene data show CDR1 as LNHDA and CDR2 as SQIVND (reference sequence). This CDR3 has 13 residues. CDR3 DNA: TGTGCCAGTAGTATCCTAACTTACAATGAGCAGTTCTTC. Translated, it gives CASSILTYNEQFF.

The genes are TRBV6-6 and TRBJ1-4, with 10 bases lining up with TRBD1. The germline V gene encodes CDR1 MNHNY and CDR2 SVGAGI (reference sequence). The V gene end was trimmed by 6 bases and the J gene end by 2 bases; junction bases not matched to a gene: 6. CDR3 length equals 16 residues. CDR3 residues: CASRPRQGATNEKLFF. DNA for the CDR3: TGTGCCAGCAGACCTCGACAGGGGGCTACTAATGAAAAACTGTTTTTT.

The rearrangement joins TRBV5-1 to TRBJ1-6; D perhaps matches TRBD1 (5 bases). This CDR3 comprises 14 residues. Germline values: CDR1 SGHRS, CDR2 YFSETQ. V was clipped by 4 bases and J by 7 bases, with 12 bases between them. CDR3 sequence: CASSPAGVNSPLHF. DNA for the CDR3: TGCGCCAGCAGCCCGGCGGGGGTGAATTCACCCCTCCACTTT.

The V gene is TRBV2, the J gene TRBJ2-7, with D tentatively TRBD1 (6 bases). Germline loops: CDR1 SNHLY, CDR2 FYNNEI. CDR3 length equals 14 residues. With 6 bases removed from V and 5 bases from J, the gap between germline ends came to 17 bases. CDR3 loop: CASRERTGIDEQYF. CDR3 in DNA: TGTGCCAGCAGGGAGCGAACAGGGATAGACGAGCAGTACTTC.

The chain has TRBV9 and TRBJ2-3, with D hard to call. This CDR3 contains 14 residues. CDR1 is SGDLS and CDR2 is YYNGEE in the germline V gene. Deletions cut 4 bases from V and 6 bases from J, with 15 bases between. CDR3 nucleotides: TGTGCCAGCAGCCCCCAGCTAGATTCGGATACGCAGTATTTT. It specifies CASSPQLDSDTQYF.

About this clone: An end of the junction differs from the germline gene, which may be a read error. The chain joins TRBV4-2 to TRBJ2-1, with 7 bases identical to TRBD2. This CDR3 spans 14 amino acids. Germline V gene sequence: CDR1 LGHNA, CDR2 YNFKEQ. The CDR3, as DNA: TGTGCCAGCGGCCAAGTTGCCACTAGCGCTGAGCAGTTCTTC. This encodes CASGQVATSAEQFF.

This clone was found a few times. J is TRBJ1-1 and V is TRBV29-1; TRBD1 matches at 8 bases. The junction had 8 bases not matched to a gene; V was cut back by 4 bases and J by 4 bases. Germline CDR1 and CDR2: SQVTM and ANQGSEA. The CDR3 length is 14 residues. In nucleotides, the CDR3 is TGCAGCGTTGTGCAGGGGGCGAAACCCACTGAAGCTTTCTTT. Protein: CSVVQGAKPTEAFF.

The chain couples TRBV19 to TRBJ1-1; 11 bases map to TRBD1. The CDR3 is 15 amino acids. The trim removed 5 bases at V and 5 bases at J, leaving 7 bases unmatched. Germline V gives CDR1 LNHDA, CDR2 SQIVND (reference sequence). DNA for the CDR3: TGTGCCAGTAGTTTTTCCGGGACAGGGGGAACTGAAGCTTTCTTT. Translation gives CASSFSGTGGTEAFF. Complete variable domain (other parts from reference TRBV19 and TRBJ1-1): DGGITQSPKYLFRKEGQNVTLSCEQNLNHDAMYWYRQDPGQGLRLIYYSQIVNDFQKGDIAEGYSVSREKKESFPLTVTSAQKNPTAFYLCASSFSGTGGTEAFFGQGTRLTVV.

The J gene is TRBJ2-1, the V gene TRBV3-1 (or the pseudogene TRBV3-2), with a tentative D call TRBD2 (6 bases). The CDR3 spans 14 residues. The V end was cut by 4 bases, the J end by 1 base, with 8 bases between. Germline CDR1 LGHDT, CDR2 YNNKEL (reference sequence). In nucleotides, the CDR3 is TGTGCCAGCAGCCGACTAGGGTCCTACAATGAGCAGTTCTTC. Translated, it gives CASSRLGSYNEQFF.

The rearrangement joins TRBV25-1 to TRBJ2-1, with D perhaps TRBD1 (6 bases). This CDR3 is built from 13 residues. Trimming pared 4 bases from V and 9 bases from J, leaving 13 bases between. CDR1 and CDR2 from the germline V gene are MGHDK and SYGVNS. The CDR3 DNA reads TGTGCCAGCAGTGTATCAGGACAGCGTGAGCAGTTCTTC. Its translation: CASSVSGQREQFF.

The chain uses TRBV28 and TRBJ1-5, with unresolved D. Germline CDR1 and CDR2: MDHEN and SYDVKM. The CDR3 sequence is 12 residues long. Trimming took off 4 bases at V and 5 bases at J, with 6 bases between the two ends. The CDR3 reads CASSSEYQPQHF. In nucleotides, the CDR3 is TGTGCCAGCAGTTCGGAGTATCAGCCCCAGCATTTT.

The rearrangement joins TRBV28 to TRBJ2-1; D unclear. With 5 bases removed from V and 5 bases from J, the gap between germline ends came to 13 bases. The germline V gene encodes CDR1 MDHEN and CDR2 SYDVKM. The CDR3 sequence is 14 residues long. The CDR3 loop reads CASSLPRRNNEQFF. For the CDR3, the DNA is TGTGCCAGCAGTCTCCCTCGGCGGAACAATGAGCAGTTCTTC.

The chain has TRBV5-1 and TRBJ2-1; TRBD2 matches at 12 bases. CDR3 length equals 17 residues. Germline loops: CDR1 SGHRS, CDR2 YFSETQ. Trimming cost V 4 bases and J 4 bases; bases outside gene matches: 9. CDR3 sequence reads: CASSSSGTSGPYNEQFF. The CDR3 bases are TGCGCCAGCAGCAGCTCCGGGACTAGCGGGCCTTACAATGAGCAGTTCTTC.

The CDR3, as DNA: TGTGCCAGCAGCCCGGACACCTCCTACGAGCAGTACTTC. Protein sequence: CASSPDTSYEQYF. The chain has TRBV5-5 and TRBJ2-7; TRBD1 is a possible D gene (5 bases). This CDR3 has 13 residues. V gave up 4 bases and J gave up 0 bases, with 8 bases separating them. Germline CDR1 reads SGHKS; CDR2 reads YYEKEE (reference sequence). The full variable domain, with the rest looked up from reference TRBV5-5 and TRBJ2-7, is DAGVTQSPTHLIKTRGQQVTLRCSPISGHKSVSWYQQVLGQGPQFIFQYYEKEERGRGNFPDRFSARQFPNYSSELNVNALLLGDSALYLCASSPDTSYEQYFGPGTRLTVT.

CDR3: CASSARGASNEKLFF. Written as DNA, the CDR3 is TGTGCCAGCAGCGCACGGGGGGCCTCTAATGAAAAACTGTTTTTT. The chain recombines TRBV7-8 with TRBJ1-4, with a possible D match to TRBD1 (6 bases). V was clipped by 5 bases and J by 3 bases, with 13 bases between them. The CDR3 spans 15 residues. CDR1 is SGHVS and CDR2 is FQNEAQ in the germline V gene.

The chain joins TRBV12-5 to TRBJ2-5; 10 bases match TRBD2. This CDR3 is 13 amino acids long. V trimming: 2 bases; J trimming: 9 bases; junction bases outside the gene matches: 3. Germline CDR1 and CDR2: LGHNT and FRNRAP. CDR3 protein: CASGLITSGAQYF. CDR3 coding DNA: TGTGCTAGTGGTTTGATAACTAGCGGGGCCCAGTACTTC.

This chain connects TRBV15 to TRBJ1-1; TRBD1 matches 10 bases. From germline, CDR1 is LNHNV and CDR2 YYDKDF (reference sequence). The V segment lost 4 bases and the J segment 6 bases; nucleotides outside the gene matches: 8. This CDR3 spans 15 amino acids. CDR3 region: CATSITTGGGAEAFF. The CDR3 nucleotides are TGTGCCACCAGCATAACGACAGGGGGCGGGGCTGAAGCTTTCTTT.

This clone was observed once. The V gene is TRBV9, the J gene TRBJ2-1; 11 bases match TRBD2. V shed 6 bases and J 2 bases; nucleotides not matched to a gene: 4. From germline, CDR1 is SGDLS and CDR2 YYNGEE. The CDR3 spans 15 residues. CDR3 sequence reads: CASTPTSGTYNEQFF. For the CDR3, the DNA is TGTGCCAGCACCCCGACTAGCGGGACCTACAATGAGCAGTTCTTC.

In its sample, this clone was seen once. This specimen includes other DNA sequences encoding the same CDR3. The chain uses TRBV6-4 and TRBJ1-2; the D is unclear. Per the germline V gene, CDR1 is MRHNA and CDR2 is SNTAGT. The V gene lost 0 bases and the J gene lost 7 bases, with 9 bases spanning the gap. The CDR3 totals 13 residues. The CDR3 DNA reads TGTGCCAGCAGTGACTCGAGGGTTGGTGGCTACACCTTC. Protein: CASSDSRVGGYTF.